One sample yielded the 29 T cell receptor beta chains listed below, sequenced in a study of blood T cells in healthy people across ages. Combining a sample-barcoded 5' primer with a J-beta primer mix, a second PCR ran for roughly 6 to 12 cycles. TCRdb independently ran MiXCR on the 5' RACE reads; one entry per CDR3 protein. This sample has 550,000 to 650,000 distinct CDR3 sequences, with about 28% found just once. Sequencing input: blood. All receptors come from a woman older than 75 in good health.

This clonotype was found a few times. The V call is TRBV20-1, the J call TRBJ1-4; a weak D match, TRBD1 (6 bases). Germline V lookup: CDR1 DFQATT, CDR2 SNEGSKA (reference sequence). Trimming removed 5 bases at V and 7 bases at J, with 17 bases between. This CDR3 has 14 residues. The CDR3 protein is CSAPGGEVAEKLFF. For the CDR3, the DNA is TGCAGTGCTCCCGGGGGCGAAGTCGCTGAAAAACTGTTTTTT.

This clonotype was detected many times. The rearrangement links TRBV19 to TRBJ1-2, with 10 bases matching TRBD1. Trimming took 3 bases from V and 5 from J; bases not matched to a gene: 6. CDR1 and CDR2 from the germline V gene are LNHDA and SQIVND (reference sequence). The CDR3 covers 15 residues. CDR3 coding DNA: TGTGCCAGTAGTATGGCGACAGGGGGCCTGTATGGCTACACCTTC. Amino acid sequence: CASSMATGGLYGYTF.

About this clonotype itself: This may come from a read error, since a much larger clone is one base off. The chain joins TRBV10-3 to TRBJ2-7, with D possibly being TRBD1 or TRBD2 (5 bases each). Germline CDR1 and CDR2: ENHRY and SYGVKD. The CDR3 extends over 14 amino acids. Trimming cost V 7 bases and J 10 bases, with 23 bases left between them. The CDR3 coding sequence is TGTGCCATCACTCCGGGGCCTGGAGAAGAGGCCCAGTACTTC. It is translated as CAITPGPGEEAQYF.

The gene calls are TRBV4-1 and TRBJ2-5; possible D gene TRBD2, 6 bases. This CDR3 has 15 amino acids. V lost 3 bases and J lost 11, with 22 bases in between. Germline loops: CDR1 MGHRA, CDR2 YSYEKL. For the CDR3, the DNA is TGCGCCAGCAGCCAGACGGGACTGAGAGCCTCAAAGCAGTACTTC. Its protein is CASSQTGLRASKQYF.

This clonotype was detected only once. V is TRBV20-1 and J is TRBJ2-1; 11 positions match TRBD2. V gave up 7 bases and J gave up 4 bases; unmatched junction bases: 6. Per the germline V gene, CDR1 is DFQATT and CDR2 is SNEGSKA (reference sequence). This CDR3 comprises 14 residues. The CDR3 DNA reads TGCAGTGGTCGGACTAGCGGGTTGTACAATGAGCAGTTCTTC. Translating it yields CSGRTSGLYNEQFF.

The CDR3 DNA reads as TGTGCCAGCAGCTTAGCGGGAGGGCCTGTAAGCGGTATGCAGTATTTT. Protein sequence: CASSLAGGPVSGMQYF. This sequence joins TRBV7-2 and TRBJ2-3; TRBD2 agrees at 7 bases. This CDR3 has 16 amino acids. The trim removed 0 bases at V and 11 bases at J, leaving 14 bases unmatched. Per the germline V gene, CDR1 is SGHTA and CDR2 is FQGNSA. Filled out from reference TRBV7-2 and TRBJ2-3, the complete variable domain reads GAGVSQSPSNKVTEKGKDVELRCDPISGHTALYWYRQSLGQGLEFLIYFQGNSAPDKSGLPSDRFSAERTGGSVSTLTIQRTQQEDSAVYLCASSLAGGPVSGMQYFGPGTRLTVL.

This clonotype was counted ten times or more. The chain is built from TRBV5-6 and TRBJ2-3, with 7 nucleotides matching TRBD1. The J segment lost 6 bases and the V segment lost 5 bases, leaving 6 bases of the junction unmatched. Germline CDR1 SGHDT, CDR2 YYEEEE. This CDR3 region has 13 residues. The CDR3 reads CASRKGTADTQYF. The CDR3 DNA sequence: TGTGCCAGCAGAAAGGGGACAGCCGATACGCAGTATTTT.

The rearrangement uses TRBV29-1 and TRBJ2-5; 8 nucleotides agree with TRBD2. This CDR3 region has 15 residues. V lost 0 bases and J lost 3; bases outside the gene matches: 6. CDR1 SQVTM and CDR2 ANQGSEA come from the germline V gene. The CDR3 nucleotides are TGCAGCGTTGAAGATTGGGCGGGGGGCGAAGAGACCCAGTACTTC. Its translation is CSVEDWAGGEETQYF.

V gene TRBV5-6 combines with J gene TRBJ1-2; the D is unclear. The CDR3 runs 14 residues. Germline V lookup: CDR1 SGHDT, CDR2 YYEEEE. Trimming took 1 base from V and 4 from J, leaving 11 bases between them. CDR3 in DNA: TGTGCCAGCAGCTTGAGAGCCGGATTCTATGGCTACACCTTC. Protein: CASSLRAGFYGYTF.

This clonotype was detected many times. The chain carries TRBV7-9 and TRBJ1-2, with 7 nucleotides matching TRBD1. The CDR3 has 15 residues. Trimming removed 4 bases from V and 1 base from J; junction bases left unmatched: 6. Germline CDR1 is SEHNR and CDR2 is FQNEAQ (reference sequence). The CDR3 here is CASSYWDSFNYGYTF. The DNA of the CDR3 is TGTGCCAGCAGCTATTGGGACAGTTTTAACTATGGCTACACCTTC.

With respect to this clonotype: A single base separates this from a much larger clone, so it may be a read error. The rearrangement links TRBV24-1 to TRBJ1-5; possibly TRBD1 for D (5 bases). Trimming cost V 7 bases and J 1 base, with 10 bases left between them. Germline V gene data show CDR1 as KGHDR and CDR2 as SFDVKD. CDR3 size: 14 residues. The CDR3 is CATRGQRSNQPQHF. As DNA, the CDR3 is TGTGCCACCAGGGGGCAGAGAAGCAATCAGCCCCAGCATTTT.

This clonotype was seen ten or more times. The chain couples TRBV7-2 to TRBJ1-2; unclear D gene. Germline CDR1 is SGHTA and CDR2 is FQGNSA. The CDR3 runs to 13 residues. Between the trimmed V and J ends, which lost 1 base and 0 bases, there was a span of 3 bases. The CDR3 bases are TGTGCCAGCAGCTTAGTAGCTAACTATGGCTACACCTTC. It encodes CASSLVANYGYTF. Supplemented by reference TRBV7-2 and TRBJ1-2, the full variable domain reads GAGVSQSPSNKVTEKGKDVELRCDPISGHTALYWYRQSLGQGLEFLIYFQGNSAPDKSGLPSDRFSAERTGGSVSTLTIQRTQQEDSAVYLCASSLVANYGYTFGSGTRLTVV.

Many counts were recorded for this clonotype. The chain carries TRBV5-6 and TRBJ2-7, with D unresolved. CDR1 SGHDT and CDR2 YYEEEE come from the germline V gene. There are 12 residues in the CDR3. Trimming removed 4 bases at V and 5 bases at J, with 10 bases between. CDR3 loop: CASSAARNEQYF. The CDR3 DNA sequence: TGTGCCAGCAGCGCCGCGAGGAACGAGCAGTACTTC.

This clonotype occurred many times. The gene calls are TRBV20-1 and TRBJ2-3; a weak D match, TRBD2 (5 bases). CDR1 is DFQATT, CDR2 SNEGSKA, per germline (reference sequence). Trimming cost V 0 bases and J 7 bases, with 17 bases left between them. CDR3 length: 15 amino acids. The CDR3: CSARDFRGRANTQYF. The CDR3, as DNA: TGCAGTGCTAGAGATTTTCGGGGAAGGGCGAATACGCAGTATTTT.

J is TRBJ2-1 and V is TRBV2; 9 bases are a match to TRBD2. Gene TRBJ2-7 matches the end of the DNA better, so the J call may be wrong. CDR3 length: 16 amino acids. Germline values: CDR1 SNHLY, CDR2 FYNNEI. In DNA, the CDR3 is TGTGCCAGCAGTGGGGGCAGAGCGGGGGGACACAATGAGCAGTACTTC. It specifies CASSGGRAGGHNEQYF.

This clonotype showed up many times. The genes are TRBV30 and TRBJ2-7; maybe TRBD1 (5 bases). Between the trimmed V and J ends, which lost 3 bases and 1 base, there was a span of 13 bases. Germline V gene lookup returns CDR1 GTSNPN and CDR2 SVGIG (reference sequence). The CDR3 consists of 14 residues. The CDR3 loop is CAWRWAGNSYEQYF. The CDR3 DNA reads TGTGCCTGGAGGTGGGCAGGGAATTCCTACGAGCAGTACTTC.

There are many counts of this clonotype. This chain connects TRBV20-1 to TRBJ2-3; D possibly corresponds to TRBD2 (7 bases). CDR3 length: 14 amino acids. With 5 bases removed from V and 5 bases from J, the gap between germline ends came to 17 bases. Germline values: CDR1 DFQATT, CDR2 SNEGSKA (reference sequence). CDR3 loop: CSAGGGPLRDTQYF. The CDR3 DNA reads as TGCAGTGCTGGGGGGGGGCCCCTCCGAGATACGCAGTATTTT.

Ten or more counts support this clonotype. The V and J genes are TRBV20-1 and TRBJ1-2, with 8 bases that match TRBD1. Germline-derived CDR1 and CDR2 are DFQATT and SNEGSKA (reference sequence). CDR3 size: 13 residues. V was pared by 0 bases and J by 6 bases, with 3 bases of the junction left unmatched. Written as DNA, the CDR3 is TGCAGTGCTAGAGATGACAGGGGTCATGGCTACACCTTC. Residues: CSARDDRGHGYTF.

There are a few counts of this clonotype. The chain joins TRBV2 to TRBJ2-3, with 12 bases aligning to TRBD1. V lost 5 bases to trimming and J lost 3 bases; unmatched junction nucleotides: 6. Germline CDR1 and CDR2: SNHLY and FYNNEI. CDR3 length equals 16 residues. CDR3 loop: CASSPGTGGWTDTQYF. The CDR3 bases are TGTGCCAGCAGTCCAGGGACAGGGGGCTGGACAGATACGCAGTATTTT.

This clonotype was detected only a few times. This chain connects TRBV7-2 to TRBJ1-2; TRBD1 might be the D (6 bases). Germline-derived CDR1 and CDR2 are SGHTA and FQGNSA. Trimming took 5 bases from V and 7 from J, leaving 17 bases between them. CDR3 length: 14 amino acids. CDR3 sequence: CASSPRRGSGGYTF. CDR3 coding DNA: TGTGCCAGCAGCCCACGCAGGGGATCGGGTGGCTACACCTTC.

The sample holds many counts of this clonotype. The chain recombines TRBV7-9 with TRBJ2-7, with D hard to call. The CDR3 consists of 14 residues. V was cut by 4 bases and J by 3 bases, with 13 bases left in between. Germline-derived CDR1 and CDR2 are SEHNR and FQNEAQ (reference sequence). DNA for the CDR3: TGTGCCAGCAGCTCACGGGCGAACCTCTACGAGCAGTACTTC. Translation gives CASSSRANLYEQYF. The complete variable domain, with remaining parts taken from reference TRBV7-9 and TRBJ2-7, reads DTGVSQNPRHKITKRGQNVTFRCDPISEHNRLYWYRQTLGQGPEFLTYFQNEAQLEKSRLLSDRFSAERPKGSFSTLEIQRTEQGDSAMYLCASSSRANLYEQYFGPGTRLTVT.

There are many counts of this clonotype. This chain links TRBV30 with TRBJ1-5; the match to TRBD1 covers 7 bases. Looked up from germline, CDR1 is GTSNPN and CDR2 is SVGIG (reference sequence). The CDR3 contains 14 residues. The trim removed 3 bases at V and 4 bases at J, leaving 6 bases unmatched. The CDR3 coding sequence is TGTGCCTGGAGCACCGGGACAGATAATCAGCCCCAGCATTTT. It yields the protein CAWSTGTDNQPQHF.

This clonotype has a count of ten or more. The chain combines TRBV12-3 or TRBV12-4 with TRBJ1-4, with 9 bases matching TRBD1. V shed 5 bases and J 2 bases; nucleotides not matched to a gene: 9. The CDR3 totals 17 residues. The CDR3 sequence: CASSLGDRVSTNEKLFF. In DNA, the CDR3 is TGTGCCAGCAGTCTCGGGGACAGGGTATCGACTAATGAAAAACTGTTTTTT.

This clonotype was picked up many times. V is TRBV2 and J is TRBJ2-7; 8 bases are shared with TRBD1. Germline lookup yields CDR1 SNHLY and CDR2 FYNNEI. V gave up 6 bases and J gave up 7 bases; unmatched junction bases: 14. This CDR3 has 15 amino acids. As DNA, the CDR3 is TGTGCCAGCAGGATTCTAGGGACAGGAGGAAGAGAGCAGTACTTC. Translation: CASRILGTGGREQYF. Full variable domain (remainder filled in from reference TRBV2 and TRBJ2-7): EPEVTQTPSHQVTQMGQEVILRCVPISNHLYFYWYRQILGQKVEFLVSFYNNEISEKSEIFDDQFSVERPDGSNFTLKIRSTKLEDSAMYFCASRILGTGGREQYFGPGTRLTVT.

This clonotype was observed many times. CDR3 sequence (DNA): TGTGCCAGCAGCCAAGAAGTCCAAGGAGAGACCCAGTACTTC. Protein: CASSQEVQGETQYF. The chain is built from TRBV3-1 and TRBJ2-5; the D is unclear. The germline V gene encodes CDR1 LGHDT and CDR2 YNNKEL (reference sequence). The CDR3 extends over 14 amino acids. Trimming took 0 bases from V and 4 from J, leaving 9 bases between them.

On this clonotype itself: A read error may account for a junction end that differs from germline. V gene TRBV12-3 or TRBV12-4 combines with J gene TRBJ2-3, with 10 bases matching TRBD1. The CDR3 is 14 residues long. CDR3 nucleotides: TGTGCCAGCAGCCAGACAGGGGGCGCAGATGCGCAGTATTTT. Its protein product is CASSQTGGADAQYF.

Regarding this clonotype: A much bigger clone sits one base away, suggesting this may be a read error. The genes are TRBV12-3 or TRBV12-4 and TRBJ2-5, with D possibly TRBD2 on 6 matching bases. The CDR3 has 14 amino acids. V was cut by 10 bases and J by 6 bases, with 21 bases left in between. CDR3 sequence (DNA): TGTGCCAACAGCCTACGGGCAGGGAGGAAGACCCAGTACTTC. Encoded protein: CANSLRAGRKTQYF.

The sample holds many counts of this clonotype. The genes are TRBV7-8 and TRBJ1-2, with 8 bases that match TRBD1. The germline V gene encodes CDR1 SGHVS and CDR2 FQNEAQ. There are 15 residues in the CDR3. The J segment lost 3 bases and the V segment lost 5 bases, leaving 8 bases of the junction unmatched. CDR3 region: CASSETGATYYGYTF. The CDR3 DNA reads TGTGCCAGCAGCGAGACAGGGGCCACCTACTATGGCTACACCTTC.

This clonotype was recorded many times. The chain employs TRBV7-9 and TRBJ2-1; TRBD1 agrees at 9 bases. CDR3 length: 16 residues. Germline trimming cut 5 bases from V and 0 bases from J; bases unmatched to any gene: 5. Germline CDR1 SEHNR, CDR2 FQNEAQ (reference sequence). The CDR3 region is CASSAQGAFSYNEQFF. CDR3 sequence (DNA): TGTGCCAGCAGCGCACAGGGGGCCTTCTCCTACAATGAGCAGTTCTTC.